The next 20 T cell receptor beta chains were all read from a single sample in a study of early T cells in non-severe SARS-CoV-2 infection. One entry per CDR3 protein results from TCRdb running MiXCR on the 5' RACE reads. The sample consists of about 59,000 distinct CDR3 sequences, over 10% of them appearing once. Source: whole blood, taken at baseline. These receptors all come from an adult who was a healthcare worker with PCR-confirmed SARS-CoV-2 infection or an uninfected control (not recorded which).

This clonotype has more than one count but fewer than ten. The V gene is TRBV7-6, the J gene TRBJ2-7; TRBD2 matches 10 bases. The CDR3 is made up of 17 amino acids. V lost 2 bases to trimming and J lost 2 bases; unmatched junction nucleotides: 9. Germline V CDR1 and CDR2: SGHVS, FNYEAQ. As DNA, the CDR3 is TGTGCCAGCAGCTTAACCCAGCTAGCGGGAGAGGCCTACGAGCAGTACTTC. Translating gives CASSLTQLAGEAYEQYF.

The chain recombines TRBV2 with TRBJ2-7; D perhaps matches TRBD2 (6 bases). Germline CDR1 and CDR2: SNHLY and FYNNEI. V was cut by 7 bases and J by 6 bases, with 13 bases left in between. The CDR3 totals 12 residues. CDR3 protein: CASNGGSLEQYF. CDR3 nucleotides: TGTGCCAGCAACGGGGGATCCCTCGAGCAGTACTTC.

The V call is TRBV7-8, the J call TRBJ2-5; the match to TRBD2 covers 14 bases. V was pared by 8 bases and J by 5 bases, with 13 bases of the junction left unmatched. The CDR3 totals 17 residues. Germline-derived CDR1 and CDR2 are SGHVS and FQNEAQ. The CDR3 DNA reads as TGTGCCAGCTCGGTCGGGGGACTAGCGGGAGTGGAGGAGACCCAGTACTTC. It codes for CASSVGGLAGVEETQYF.

This clonotype has a handful of counts. V and J are TRBV12-3 or TRBV12-4 and TRBJ2-1, with D tentatively TRBD1 (6 bases). CDR3 size: 13 residues. Trimming left V 5 bases short and J 9 bases short, with 14 bases between. This CDR3 is CASSPLGASEQFF. CDR3 nucleotides: TGTGCCAGCAGTCCCCTGGGGGCCAGTGAGCAGTTCTTC.

This clonotype occurred a few times. The rearrangement joins TRBV12-3 or TRBV12-4 to TRBJ1-1, with 7 bases identical to TRBD1. V shed 5 bases, J shed 0 bases, and the junction held 12 bases outside the gene matches. The CDR3 spans 17 residues. CDR3: CASSPYFRQGLNTEAFF. CDR3 in DNA: TGTGCCAGCAGTCCTTATTTTCGACAGGGACTGAACACTGAAGCTTTCTTT.

This clonotype has more than one count but fewer than ten. The chain joins TRBV11-2 to TRBJ2-4, with 8 bases lining up with TRBD1. With 4 bases clipped from V and 1 base from J, the junction kept 15 bases outside the gene matches. There are 19 residues in the CDR3. Germline CDR1 SGHAT, CDR2 FQNNGV. The CDR3, as DNA: TGTGCCAGCAGCTCAGGACAGGGTGGGAGCGTATTTGCCAAAAACATTCAGTACTTC. Its protein is CASSSGQGGSVFAKNIQYF.

This clonotype turned up a few times. This sequence joins TRBV7-6 and TRBJ2-1, with 7 bases aligning to TRBD2. The J segment lost 0 bases and the V segment lost 5 bases, leaving 10 bases of the junction unmatched. The CDR3 length is 17 residues. The germline CDR1 and CDR2 sequences are SGHVS and FNYEAQ. DNA of the CDR3: TGTGCCAGCAGCCCCACCTCCGGCGGGAGCTCCTACAATGAGCAGTTCTTC. It translates to CASSPTSGGSSYNEQFF.

This clonotype was observed a few times. The chain uses TRBV4-2 and TRBJ2-7; D unresolved. The V end was cut by 2 bases, the J end by 12 bases, with 20 bases between. Germline V CDR1 and CDR2: LGHNA, YNFKEQ. The CDR3 totals 14 residues. CDR3 DNA sequence: TGTGCCAGCAGCCAAAGTGGCGATCGCTTCCTCTTGTACTTC. It specifies CASSQSGDRFLLYF.

In this sample, this clonotype turned up a few times. The chain employs TRBV4-3 and TRBJ1-2, with 7 bases that match TRBD1. The CDR3 sequence is 15 residues long. Germline CDR1 reads LGHNA; CDR2 reads YSLEER. The V and J ends lost 2 bases and 0 bases, in that order; junction bases with no gene match: 3. In nucleotides, the CDR3 is TGCGCCAGCAGCCAAAACGACAGGGCTAACTATGGCTACACCTTC. It codes for CASSQNDRANYGYTF.

This clonotype has a count of ten or more. The chain joins TRBV6-5 to TRBJ2-4; D may match TRBD1 or TRBD2 (5 bases each). This CDR3 is 16 amino acids long. Germline lookup yields CDR1 MNHEY and CDR2 SVGAGI. V was trimmed by 1 base and J by 0 bases, leaving 10 bases between them. In DNA, the CDR3 is TGTGCCAGCAGTTACTTAGGGGCGGGAGCCAAAAACATTCAGTACTTC. This translates into CASSYLGAGAKNIQYF.

This sequence joins TRBV11-3 and TRBJ1-1; D gene ambiguous. The V end was cut by 1 base, the J end by 9 bases, with 6 bases between. There are 11 residues in the CDR3. From germline, CDR1 is SGHNT and CDR2 YENEEA. The CDR3 DNA sequence: TGTGCCAGCAGCTTAGGGGGAAAAGCTTTCTTT. Translation: CASSLGGKAFF.

This rearrangement joins TRBV7-2 to TRBJ1-3; possibly TRBD1 for D (5 bases). Germline V gives CDR1 SGHTA, CDR2 FQGNSA. V lost 1 base to trimming and J lost 4 bases, with 8 bases between them. The CDR3 runs 14 residues. The CDR3 nucleotides read TGTGCCAGCAGCTTAGAGAGGGGCGGAAACACCATATATTTT. Translated: CASSLERGGNTIYF.

This clonotype has just a few counts. The rearrangement joins TRBV19 to TRBJ2-7, with unresolved D. The CDR3 loop spans 13 amino acids. Trimming stripped 8 bases from V and 3 bases from J, with 14 bases between. CDR1 is LNHDA, CDR2 SQIVND, per germline (reference sequence). In nucleotides, the CDR3 is TGTGCCAGTTCCCCCGACATGTTCTACGAGCAGTACTTC. This encodes CASSPDMFYEQYF. The variable domain in full, completed from reference TRBV19 and TRBJ2-7, reads DGGITQSPKYLFRKEGQNVTLSCEQNLNHDAMYWYRQDPGQGLRLIYYSQIVNDFQKGDIAEGYSVSREKKESFPLTVTSAQKNPTAFYLCASSPDMFYEQYFGPGTRLTVT.

This clonotype has only a few counts. The rearrangement uses TRBV11-3 and TRBJ2-1; D is uncertain. This CDR3 contains 13 residues. Deletions cut 3 bases from V and 8 bases from J, with 11 bases between. Germline CDR1 is SGHNT and CDR2 is YENEEA. Here the CDR3 DNA reads TGTGCCAGCAGCTTGTTAAGGGCCGATGAGCAGTTCTTC. Translating gives CASSLLRADEQFF. Looking up the rest from reference TRBV11-3 and TRBJ2-1 gives the full variable domain: EAGVVQSPRYKIIEKKQPVAFWCNPISGHNTLYWYLQNLGQGPELLIRYENEEAVDDSQLPKDRFSAERLKGVDSTLKIQPAELGDSAVYLCASSLLRADEQFFGPGTRLTVL.

This sequence joins TRBV7-9 and TRBJ1-5; TRBD1 is a possible D gene (5 bases). Germline V gene data show CDR1 as SEHNR and CDR2 as FQNEAQ (reference sequence). V was cut by 4 bases and J by 4 bases, with 14 bases left in between. CDR3 length equals 15 residues. The CDR3 DNA is TGTGCCAGCAGCTGGGACGGGACGGAAAATCAGCCCCAGCATTTT. This encodes CASSWDGTENQPQHF.

This clonotype occurred a few times. V and J are TRBV9 and TRBJ2-7; 7 bases match TRBD2. Trimming cost V 3 bases and J 2 bases; bases outside gene matches: 5. Germline CDR1 reads SGDLS; CDR2 reads YYNGEE. The CDR3 loop spans 14 amino acids. The CDR3 here is CASSASGAPYEQYF. The CDR3 DNA reads as TGTGCCAGCAGCGCAAGCGGGGCCCCCTACGAGCAGTACTTC.

This clonotype has only a few counts. This rearrangement joins TRBV12-3 or TRBV12-4 to TRBJ2-7; TRBD1 is a possible D gene (6 bases). The CDR3 length is 13 residues. V was cut by 6 bases and J by 3 bases, with 12 bases left in between. The CDR3 here is CASSLLQGYEQYF. DNA of the CDR3: TGTGCCAGCAGCTTGCTACAGGGCTACGAGCAGTACTTC.

This clonotype has more than one count but fewer than ten. This chain connects TRBV24-1 to TRBJ2-3; D might be TRBD2 (5 bases). V was cut by 4 bases and J by 4 bases, with 11 bases left in between. Germline CDR1 reads KGHDR; CDR2 reads SFDVKD. CDR3 size: 14 residues. CDR3 nucleotide sequence: TGTGCCACCAGTGACCCCCGGGGAGCAGATACGCAGTATTTT. Residues: CATSDPRGADTQYF.

Turning to this clonotype: Its ends do not fully match the called genes, so a read error is possible. The chain couples TRBV7-8 to TRBJ2-1; 7 bases are a match to TRBD2. In germline, CDR1 is SGHVS, CDR2 FQNEAQ. This CDR3 has 17 residues. CDR3 DNA: TGTGCCAGCAGTTTAGGGCATTTGACGGGAGGCCACAATGAGCAGTTCTTC. Protein sequence: CASSLGHLTGGHNEQFF.

This clonotype has just a few counts. This chain uses TRBV5-6 with TRBJ1-5; no definite D call. Between the trimmed V and J ends, which lost 5 bases and 2 bases, there was a span of 8 bases. Per germline, CDR1 SGHDT and CDR2 YYEEEE. This CDR3 spans 13 amino acids. The CDR3 DNA is TGTGCCAGCAGTACCCCCGGCAATCAGCCCCAGCATTTT. The encoded protein is CASSTPGNQPQHF. Looking up the rest from reference TRBV5-6 and TRBJ1-5 gives the full variable domain: DAGVTQSPTHLIKTRGQQVTLRCSPKSGHDTVSWYQQALGQGPQFIFQYYEEEERQRGNFPDRFSGHQFPNYSSELNVNALLLGDSALYLCASSTPGNQPQHFGDGTRLSIL.